A selection of T cell receptor beta chains follows, all from one sample in a study of long-term antiretroviral therapy in people with HIV. TCRdb's copy holds only in-frame clones and misses some; the assay was immunoSEQ multiplex PCR. Here the sample spans 20,000 to 25,000 clones, just over 90% being singletons. Sequencing used unsorted PBMCs, obtained 7.6 years after starting antiretroviral therapy. These TCRs come from a woman in her 40s with HIV. Each CDR3 is given without its conserved first and last residue. Fields, in order: J gene, V gene, CDR3 protein.

j_gene: TRBJ1-1; v_gene: TRBV29-1; CDR3aa: SVEGLQGMDTEAF
j_gene: TRBJ2-1; v_gene: TRBV13; CDR3aa: ASSLRTSGGDGHEQF
j_gene: TRBJ2-7; v_gene: TRBV11-2; CDR3aa: ASSLAWQDATRPEQY
j_gene: TRBJ1-4; v_gene: TRBV15; CDR3aa: ATSRDQGRHEKLF
j_gene: TRBJ1-2; v_gene: TRBV7-9; CDR3aa: ASSSTGRSHGYT
j_gene: TRBJ1-3; v_gene: TRBV9; CDR3aa: ASSVGAGQGGNTIY
j_gene: TRBJ2-5; v_gene: TRBV4-3; CDR3aa: ASSPSRGGAGETQY
j_gene: TRBJ1-2; v_gene: TRBV7-8; CDR3aa: ASSSRVDYGYT
j_gene: TRBJ1-2; v_gene: TRBV11-2; CDR3aa: ASSGIGQGNYGYT
j_gene: TRBJ1-2; v_gene: TRBV6-5; CDR3aa: ASIPSRTGSYGYT
j_gene: TRBJ2-7; v_gene: TRBV6-5; CDR3aa: ASSYLLGTYEQY
j_gene: TRBJ1-1; v_gene: TRBV29-1; CDR3aa: SVDKDGNTEAF
j_gene: TRBJ2-3; v_gene: TRBV10-2; CDR3aa: ASSDGTGVTDTQY
j_gene: TRBJ1-2; v_gene: TRBV7-9; CDR3aa: ASSSSGTADYGYT
j_gene: TRBJ1-2; v_gene: TRBV27; CDR3aa: ASSLYGGSNYGYT
j_gene: TRBJ1-1; v_gene: TRBV6-5; CDR3aa: ASSFDREGTEAF
j_gene: TRBJ1-2; v_gene: TRBV2; CDR3aa: ASSPHPAGAGYT
j_gene: TRBJ2-7; v_gene: TRBV10-3; CDR3aa: AISDRGGAGVEQY
j_gene: TRBJ2-5; v_gene: TRBV5-1; CDR3aa: ASSLDLRGGLETQY
j_gene: TRBJ1-1; v_gene: TRBV6-5; CDR3aa: ASTGDRARGSEAF
j_gene: TRBJ1-2; v_gene: TRBV5-4; CDR3aa: ASSLTETGGYGYT
j_gene: TRBJ2-5; v_gene: TRBV2; CDR3aa: ASKDRGETQY
j_gene: TRBJ1-5; v_gene: TRBV6-6; CDR3aa: ASSLALNQPQH
j_gene: TRBJ1-2; v_gene: TRBV7-2; CDR3aa: ASSVNRGLDSNGYT
j_gene: TRBJ2-7; v_gene: TRBV27; CDR3aa: ASSLLGHSSSYEQY
j_gene: TRBJ2-7; v_gene: TRBV2; CDR3aa: ASSPRQNSYEQY
j_gene: TRBJ1-5; v_gene: TRBV6-5; CDR3aa: ASGKQGAGQPQH
j_gene: TRBJ2-7; v_gene: TRBV19; CDR3aa: ASSILAGAFYEQY
j_gene: TRBJ2-7; v_gene: TRBV9; CDR3aa: ASSVVGGPYEQY
j_gene: TRBJ2-1; v_gene: TRBV6-6; CDR3aa: ASTVITSGGAGEQF
j_gene: TRBJ2-5; v_gene: TRBV11-3; CDR3aa: ASSLGDRRQETQY
j_gene: TRBJ1-4; v_gene: TRBV5-5; CDR3aa: ASSLGGILTNEKLF
j_gene: TRBJ1-2; v_gene: TRBV10-3; CDR3aa: AISDGGANYGYT
j_gene: TRBJ1-5; v_gene: TRBV4-1; CDR3aa: ASSQDDRAYSNQPQH
j_gene: TRBJ2-5; v_gene: TRBV28; CDR3aa: ASSFRMTEETQY
j_gene: TRBJ1-5; v_gene: TRBV7-8; CDR3aa: ASSLARTNQPQH
j_gene: TRBJ1-1; v_gene: TRBV19; CDR3aa: ASRRGLEGKAEAF
j_gene: TRBJ2-3; v_gene: TRBV7-2; CDR3aa: ASSLQTSTDTQY
j_gene: TRBJ2-2; v_gene: TRBV27; CDR3aa: ASSGGGELF
j_gene: TRBJ1-2; v_gene: TRBV11-2; CDR3aa: ASSPDRASGYGYT
j_gene: TRBJ1-2; v_gene: TRBV30; CDR3aa: AWRRGYYGYT
j_gene: TRBJ2-7; v_gene: TRBV27; CDR3aa: ASSYGANAEQY
j_gene: TRBJ2-5; v_gene: TRBV5-1; CDR3aa: ASSLTTGETQY
j_gene: TRBJ1-2; v_gene: TRBV6-5; CDR3aa: ASSSGRGTSGYT
j_gene: TRBJ1-5; v_gene: TRBV6-5; CDR3aa: ASSSRQGGGNQPQH
j_gene: TRBJ2-7; v_gene: TRBV6-1; CDR3aa: ASSEAGDNYEQY
j_gene: TRBJ2-3; v_gene: TRBV11-3; CDR3aa: ASSSGLAGDPSTDTQY
j_gene: TRBJ2-7; v_gene: TRBV19; CDR3aa: ATARDRFSYEQY
j_gene: TRBJ1-1; v_gene: TRBV5-1; CDR3aa: ASSYRGRENTEAF
j_gene: TRBJ1-1; v_gene: TRBV5-4; CDR3aa: ASSLPRGTEAF
j_gene: TRBJ1-1; v_gene: TRBV9; CDR3aa: ASSAGTGVGMGTEAF
j_gene: TRBJ1-1; v_gene: TRBV2; CDR3aa: ASNGERNTEAF
j_gene: TRBJ1-5; v_gene: TRBV10-3; CDR3aa: AISDAGTDWGIGNQPQH
j_gene: TRBJ2-7; v_gene: TRBV6-5; CDR3aa: ASSWAALLYEQY
j_gene: TRBJ2-3; v_gene: TRBV5-4; CDR3aa: ASSLDRGGTDTQY
j_gene: TRBJ1-2; v_gene: TRBV7-9; CDR3aa: ASSLPGTGARGYT
j_gene: TRBJ1-1; v_gene: TRBV5-8; CDR3aa: ASNLQGARTEAF
j_gene: TRBJ1-3; v_gene: TRBV19; CDR3aa: ASTLGQNSGNTIY
j_gene: TRBJ2-2; v_gene: TRBV18; CDR3aa: ASSERQGAGGELF
j_gene: TRBJ1-1; v_gene: TRBV6-5; CDR3aa: ASSYSGGGPEAF